These T cell receptor beta chains were read from a single sample in a study of response to subunit inactivated influenza vaccine. TCRdb reprocessed the RT-PCR reads via MiXCR and lists one record per CDR3 protein. The sample shows 600,000 to 850,000 distinct CDR3 sequences, around 15% of them seen only once. This specimen was PBMCs from blood, taken approximately 15 days before vaccination. The receptors here all came from a man between 50 and 59 years old who received an inactivated influenza vaccine. Both conserved end residues are part of each CDR3. The D gene is left open where the match is weak. Some rows have no size entry. The others give once, few or many, or a class for an expanded clone.

size	V	J	D	CDR3	DNA
few	TRBV3-1	TRBJ2-2	-	CASSPSTGNGELFF	TGTGCCAGCAGCCCGTCGACAGGTAACGGGGAGCTGTTTTTT
few	TRBV15	TRBJ2-5	-	CATSRGKQETQYF	TGTGCCACCAGCAGGGGAAAACAAGAGACCCAGTACTTC
-	TRBV7-2	TRBJ2-1	TRBD2	CASSLGGGPIDEQFF	TGTGCCAGCAGCTTAGGCGGGGGGCCCATTGATGAGCAGTTCTTC
many	TRBV7-2	TRBJ2-1	-	CASSSGQHVQFF	TGTGCCAGCAGCAGTGGACAGCATGTGCAGTTCTTC
-	TRBV29-1	TRBJ2-3	-	CSVEIVSTDTQYF	TGCAGCGTTGAAATCGTAAGCACAGATACGCAGTATTTT
-	TRBV27	TRBJ2-1	TRBD2	CASSLTRLAALSSYNEQFF	TGTGCCAGCAGTCTCACTCGACTAGCGGCGCTGAGCTCCTACAATGAGCAGTTCTTC
few	TRBV7-9	TRBJ1-4	TRBD1	CASSFIQGMEEKLFF	TGTGCCAGCAGCTTTATACAGGGGATGGAAGAAAAACTGTTTTTT
-	TRBV5-1	TRBJ2-7	-	CASSGAGHSYEQYF	TGCGCCAGCAGCGGGGCAGGTCACTCCTACGAGCAGTACTTC
-	TRBV7-9	TRBJ1-2	TRBD1	CADGTGDYGYTF	TGTGCCGACGGGACAGGGGACTATGGCTACACCTTC
few	TRBV4-3	TRBJ2-7	-	CASSQRASASYEQYF	TGCGCCAGCAGCCAAAGGGCTTCGGCGTCCTACGAGCAGTACTTC
few	TRBV5-1	TRBJ2-1	TRBD1	CASTPQGSYNEQFF	TGCGCCAGCACCCCACAGGGGTCCTACAATGAGCAGTTCTTC
-	TRBV20-1	TRBJ2-1	-	CSARPLRDEQFF	TGCAGTGCTAGGCCCCTGAGGGATGAGCAGTTCTTC
-	TRBV7-9	TRBJ2-4	TRBD1	CASSRGQKNIQYF	TGTGCCAGCAGCCGGGGACAGAAAAACATTCAGTACTTC
-	TRBV12-3/TRBV12-4	TRBJ1-5	-	CASRQRTDQPQHF	TGTGCCAGCAGACAAAGGACAGATCAGCCCCAGCATTTT
few	TRBV20-1	TRBJ2-7	TRBD2	CSAPRVVRGDEQYF	TGCAGTGCTCCCAGGGTAGTGCGGGGGGACGAGCAGTACTTC
-	TRBV6-1	TRBJ2-6	-	CASSENRGGAGANVLTF	TGTGCCAGCAGTGAGAACCGGGGCGGGGCTGGGGCCAACGTCCTGACTTTC
few	TRBV12-3/TRBV12-4	TRBJ2-1	TRBD1	CASSSRTGANEQFF	TGTGCCAGCAGCTCCCGGACAGGGGCGAATGAGCAGTTCTTC
many	TRBV29-1	TRBJ2-5	TRBD1	CSVLRDRVQETQYF	TGCAGCGTTCTTCGGGACAGGGTTCAAGAGACCCAGTACTTC
-	TRBV6-5	TRBJ1-4	-	CASSYLGEINEKLFF	TGTGCCAGCAGTTACTTGGGAGAGATTAATGAAAAACTGTTTTTT
-	TRBV7-2	TRBJ1-6	-	CASSLADPGDGSPLHF	TGTGCCAGCAGCTTAGCGGATCCCGGGGATGGGTCACCCCTCCACTTT
few	TRBV28	TRBJ2-1	-	CASTKTASSSYNEQFF	TGTGCCAGCACAAAAACCGCTTCTAGCTCCTACAATGAGCAGTTCTTC
many	TRBV6-1	TRBJ2-1	-	CASSLTRVGYNEQFF	TGTGCCAGCAGCCTGACTAGAGTCGGCTACAATGAGCAGTTCTTC